Only a few counts were recorded for the clone carrying this T cell receptor beta chain. Its specificity is not known. TCRdb reprocessed the 5' RACE reads via MiXCR and lists one record per CDR3 protein. The table lists about 360,000 distinct CDR3 sequences, 10% to 15% of them singletons, with about 21% in the top ten. This specimen belongs to a study of T-cell memory formation after mild COVID-19. Whole-study findings and limits: The pre-infection memory compartment contained some responding clones, suggesting cross-reactive memory joined.

V was shortened by 0 bases and J by 4 bases, with 7 bases between the two germline ends. The CDR3 loop spans 14 amino acids. Germline values: CDR1 LGHNA, CDR2 YNFKEQ. The sequence derives from a man aged 18 to 30 who had mild COVID-19 (a few samples of this study predate the infection). Cell type and time point are not known. The J gene is TRBJ2-1, the V gene TRBV4-2, with D tentatively TRBD2 (5 bases). Source material: PBMCs or a T cell subset sorted from them (not recorded which). The CDR3 sequence is CASSQEGSYNEQFF. The CDR3 coding sequence is TGTGCCAGCAGCCAAGAAGGGAGTTACAATGAGCAGTTCTTC.